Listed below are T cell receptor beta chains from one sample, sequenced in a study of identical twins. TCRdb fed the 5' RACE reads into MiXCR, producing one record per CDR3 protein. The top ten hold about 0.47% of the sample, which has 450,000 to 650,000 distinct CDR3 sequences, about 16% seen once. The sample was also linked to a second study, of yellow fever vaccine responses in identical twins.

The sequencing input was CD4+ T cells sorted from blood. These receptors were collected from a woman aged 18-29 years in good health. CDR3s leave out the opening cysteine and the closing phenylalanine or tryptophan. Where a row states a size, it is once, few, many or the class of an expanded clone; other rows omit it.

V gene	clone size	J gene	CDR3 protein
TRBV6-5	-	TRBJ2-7	ASSYAGTSGRRAYEQY
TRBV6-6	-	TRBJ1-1	ASRIGQGRTF
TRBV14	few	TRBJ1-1	ASSRRGVGLITEAF
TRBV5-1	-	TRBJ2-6	ASSPTVPGGGANVLT
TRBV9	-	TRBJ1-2	ASSGHNGAYGYT
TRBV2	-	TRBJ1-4	ASRATKGGKGEKLF
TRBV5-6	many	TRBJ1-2	ASSLLANYGYT
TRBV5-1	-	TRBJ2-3	ASSSVDRVGTDTQY
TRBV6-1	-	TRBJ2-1	ASSPQGRGSLYEQF
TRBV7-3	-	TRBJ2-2	ASSLISDSENTGELF
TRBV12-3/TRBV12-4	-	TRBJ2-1	ATVTGLNEQF
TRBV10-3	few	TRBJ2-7	AIRSGTTYEQY
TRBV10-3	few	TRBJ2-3	AISAGQVTDTQY
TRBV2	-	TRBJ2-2	ASSKPQTGELF
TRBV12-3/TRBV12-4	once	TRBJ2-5	ASGEAQETQY
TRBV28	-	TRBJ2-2	ASSLLQGIVITGELF
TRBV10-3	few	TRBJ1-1	ATRGEVGGIEAF
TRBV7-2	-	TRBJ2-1	ASSLAGTGGNGEQF
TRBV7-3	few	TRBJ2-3	ASSLAGGGIDTQY
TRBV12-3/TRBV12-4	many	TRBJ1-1	ASSFSGPNTEAF
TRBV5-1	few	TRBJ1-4	ASSLGGTATNEKLF
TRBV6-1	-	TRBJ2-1	ASSRSGPLYNEQF
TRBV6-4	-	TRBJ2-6	ASSAAGTSGGANVLT
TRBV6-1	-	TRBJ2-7	ASRPERGSYEQY
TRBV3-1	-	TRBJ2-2	ASSQVLTNTGELF
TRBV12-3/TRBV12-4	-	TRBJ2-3	ASSSPTSGSGDTQY
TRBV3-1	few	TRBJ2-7	ASSQFGQGAREQY
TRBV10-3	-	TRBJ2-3	AISESGSGGPADRQY
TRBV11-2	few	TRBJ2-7	ASSFRGVSTYEQY
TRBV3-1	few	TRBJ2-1	ASTNRLIDEQF
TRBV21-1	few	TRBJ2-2	ASSKCEGARDTGELF
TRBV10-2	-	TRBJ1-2	ASRFRTGEGYT
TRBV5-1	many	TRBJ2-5	ASSPRTGEETQY
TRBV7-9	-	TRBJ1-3	ASITGTANSGNTIY
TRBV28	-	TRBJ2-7	ASKSYEEQY
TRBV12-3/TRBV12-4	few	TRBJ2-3	AVRTGTSTDTQY
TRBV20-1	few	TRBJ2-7	SATPGTGGLEQY
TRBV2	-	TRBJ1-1	ASSAQGLGATEAF
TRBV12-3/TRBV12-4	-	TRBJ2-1	ASSITGSTFFYNEQF
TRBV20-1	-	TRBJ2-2	SGTSNTGELF
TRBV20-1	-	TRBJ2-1	SNLGGTYNEQF